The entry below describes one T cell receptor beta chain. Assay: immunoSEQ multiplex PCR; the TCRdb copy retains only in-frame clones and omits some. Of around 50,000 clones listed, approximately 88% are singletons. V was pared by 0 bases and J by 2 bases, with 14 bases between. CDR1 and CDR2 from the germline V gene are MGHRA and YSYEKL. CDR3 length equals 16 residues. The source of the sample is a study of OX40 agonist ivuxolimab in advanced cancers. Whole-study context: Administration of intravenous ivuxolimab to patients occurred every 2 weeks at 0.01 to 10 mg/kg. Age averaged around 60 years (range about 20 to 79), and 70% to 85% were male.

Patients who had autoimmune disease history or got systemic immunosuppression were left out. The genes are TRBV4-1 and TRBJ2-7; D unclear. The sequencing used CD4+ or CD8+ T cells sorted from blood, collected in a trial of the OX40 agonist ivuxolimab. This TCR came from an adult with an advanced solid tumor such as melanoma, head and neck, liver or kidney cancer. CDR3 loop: CASSQDHRVTTYEQYF. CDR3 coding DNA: TGCGCCAGCAGCCAAGATCATCGGGTAACCACCTACGAGCAGTACTTC.